This T cell receptor beta chain comes out of a study of shared clonotypes between healthy human individuals. CDR1 and CDR2 from the germline V gene are MGHRA and YSYEKL. There are 13 residues in the CDR3. Between the trimmed V and J ends, which lost 4 bases and 5 bases, there was a span of 11 bases. Clones were read by immunoSEQ multiplex PCR, and TCRdb kept only the in-frame ones, dropping some. Here the sample spans about 1 million clones, around 76% being singletons. The TCR was taken from a man between 18 and 35 years old in good health. This chain joins TRBV4-1 and TRBJ1-2, with TRBD1 as a possible D gene (5 bases). Input material: memory CD4+ T cells sorted from blood. Documented subset: CD45RA-negative fraction. The CDR3 DNA reads TGCGCCAGCAGCCGAGTAGGGGTGTATGGCTACACCTTC. It is translated as CASSRVGVYGYTF.